This T cell receptor (beta chain) was identified during a study of control samples from healthy donors and cancer patients (dated by TCRdb to about 2020). For this chain, trimming is 7 bases at the V end and 4 bases at the J end, and the number of junction bases without a gene match is 6. From the germline V gene, CDR1 is MNHEY and CDR2 is SVGAGI. The cysteine opens and the phenylalanine closes a CDR3 of 13 amino acids. The sequence is cut down to CDR3 DNA, 39 bases in frame from base 1. Preparation of the library involved the immunoSEQ multiplex PCR assay. Drawn from immuneACCESS, this table holds only the in-frame rearrangements with V and J called that TCRdb kept. Clones are partly lost; checked studies trace under half to an unresolved V gene and leave the rest unexplained. A total of 140,000 to 150,000 clones appear in this sample, roughly 90% of them only once. The ten largest clones add up to less than 5% of the sample.

Of note for this clone: Its antigen is unknown. Per-base quality was not reported, and no clone a single base away is much larger than it.

The sequence was obtained from a man aged 25 to 40 in good health. The sequence is built from TRBV6-5 and TRBJ2-7; TRBD1 fits 8 bases in the junction. Specimen: blood. The CDR3 amino acid sequence is: CASNRTGQYEQYF. The base sequence is TGTGCCAGCAATAGGACAGGGCAGTACGAGCAGTACTTC.